This T cell receptor (beta chain) appears in the sequencing data of a study of blood T cell repertoires in COVID-19. Background on the study: The United States, Italy and Spain supplied acute and convalescent COVID-19 samples. T cells, B-cell-depleted T cells, or PBMCs provided the cDNA or gDNA that served as material.

As handled by the study authors: Amplification of reference gene primers was used by the study to estimate nucleated cell counts. Here immunoSEQ multiplex PCR was the method, and the copy in TCRdb shows in-frame clones only, minus some. Clone size and V and J calls were adopted from that table, with D and trimming inferred from the DNA. Altogether around 190,000 clones are present, about 86% being singletons, with the ten largest covering 8% to 10%. Trimming removed 6 bases from V and 5 bases from J; junction bases left unmatched: 9. This CDR3 contains 15 residues. CDR1 is SGHKS and CDR2 is YYEKEE in the germline V gene (reference sequence).

The source material was peripheral blood. This sequence originates from a man aged 50-60 years with active or convalescent COVID-19. V gene TRBV5-5 combines with J gene TRBJ1-5; 9 nucleotides match TRBD1. The CDR3 region has the DNA TGTGCCAGCACAATGACAGGGGGGTCGGATCAGCCCCAGCATTTT. Translating gives CASTMTGGSDQPQHF.